This T cell receptor (beta chain) was captured by sequencing in a study of blood T cell repertoires in COVID-19. This table comes from immunoSEQ multiplex PCR, and its TCRdb copy is limited to in-frame clones, with some not included. The data show over 200,000 clones, around 80% seen once. With 4 bases removed from V and 5 bases from J, the gap between germline ends came to 9 bases. Germline V CDR1 and CDR2: SNHLY, FYNNEI. CDR3 length: 14 amino acids. What was sequenced was peripheral blood. The V gene is TRBV2, the J gene TRBJ1-6; D perhaps matches TRBD1 (6 bases). The receptor was derived from a woman in her 40s with acute or convalescent COVID-19. CDR3: CASSVNRDNSPLHF. The CDR3 coding sequence is TGTGCCAGCAGTGTAAACAGGGATAATTCACCCCTCCACTTT.